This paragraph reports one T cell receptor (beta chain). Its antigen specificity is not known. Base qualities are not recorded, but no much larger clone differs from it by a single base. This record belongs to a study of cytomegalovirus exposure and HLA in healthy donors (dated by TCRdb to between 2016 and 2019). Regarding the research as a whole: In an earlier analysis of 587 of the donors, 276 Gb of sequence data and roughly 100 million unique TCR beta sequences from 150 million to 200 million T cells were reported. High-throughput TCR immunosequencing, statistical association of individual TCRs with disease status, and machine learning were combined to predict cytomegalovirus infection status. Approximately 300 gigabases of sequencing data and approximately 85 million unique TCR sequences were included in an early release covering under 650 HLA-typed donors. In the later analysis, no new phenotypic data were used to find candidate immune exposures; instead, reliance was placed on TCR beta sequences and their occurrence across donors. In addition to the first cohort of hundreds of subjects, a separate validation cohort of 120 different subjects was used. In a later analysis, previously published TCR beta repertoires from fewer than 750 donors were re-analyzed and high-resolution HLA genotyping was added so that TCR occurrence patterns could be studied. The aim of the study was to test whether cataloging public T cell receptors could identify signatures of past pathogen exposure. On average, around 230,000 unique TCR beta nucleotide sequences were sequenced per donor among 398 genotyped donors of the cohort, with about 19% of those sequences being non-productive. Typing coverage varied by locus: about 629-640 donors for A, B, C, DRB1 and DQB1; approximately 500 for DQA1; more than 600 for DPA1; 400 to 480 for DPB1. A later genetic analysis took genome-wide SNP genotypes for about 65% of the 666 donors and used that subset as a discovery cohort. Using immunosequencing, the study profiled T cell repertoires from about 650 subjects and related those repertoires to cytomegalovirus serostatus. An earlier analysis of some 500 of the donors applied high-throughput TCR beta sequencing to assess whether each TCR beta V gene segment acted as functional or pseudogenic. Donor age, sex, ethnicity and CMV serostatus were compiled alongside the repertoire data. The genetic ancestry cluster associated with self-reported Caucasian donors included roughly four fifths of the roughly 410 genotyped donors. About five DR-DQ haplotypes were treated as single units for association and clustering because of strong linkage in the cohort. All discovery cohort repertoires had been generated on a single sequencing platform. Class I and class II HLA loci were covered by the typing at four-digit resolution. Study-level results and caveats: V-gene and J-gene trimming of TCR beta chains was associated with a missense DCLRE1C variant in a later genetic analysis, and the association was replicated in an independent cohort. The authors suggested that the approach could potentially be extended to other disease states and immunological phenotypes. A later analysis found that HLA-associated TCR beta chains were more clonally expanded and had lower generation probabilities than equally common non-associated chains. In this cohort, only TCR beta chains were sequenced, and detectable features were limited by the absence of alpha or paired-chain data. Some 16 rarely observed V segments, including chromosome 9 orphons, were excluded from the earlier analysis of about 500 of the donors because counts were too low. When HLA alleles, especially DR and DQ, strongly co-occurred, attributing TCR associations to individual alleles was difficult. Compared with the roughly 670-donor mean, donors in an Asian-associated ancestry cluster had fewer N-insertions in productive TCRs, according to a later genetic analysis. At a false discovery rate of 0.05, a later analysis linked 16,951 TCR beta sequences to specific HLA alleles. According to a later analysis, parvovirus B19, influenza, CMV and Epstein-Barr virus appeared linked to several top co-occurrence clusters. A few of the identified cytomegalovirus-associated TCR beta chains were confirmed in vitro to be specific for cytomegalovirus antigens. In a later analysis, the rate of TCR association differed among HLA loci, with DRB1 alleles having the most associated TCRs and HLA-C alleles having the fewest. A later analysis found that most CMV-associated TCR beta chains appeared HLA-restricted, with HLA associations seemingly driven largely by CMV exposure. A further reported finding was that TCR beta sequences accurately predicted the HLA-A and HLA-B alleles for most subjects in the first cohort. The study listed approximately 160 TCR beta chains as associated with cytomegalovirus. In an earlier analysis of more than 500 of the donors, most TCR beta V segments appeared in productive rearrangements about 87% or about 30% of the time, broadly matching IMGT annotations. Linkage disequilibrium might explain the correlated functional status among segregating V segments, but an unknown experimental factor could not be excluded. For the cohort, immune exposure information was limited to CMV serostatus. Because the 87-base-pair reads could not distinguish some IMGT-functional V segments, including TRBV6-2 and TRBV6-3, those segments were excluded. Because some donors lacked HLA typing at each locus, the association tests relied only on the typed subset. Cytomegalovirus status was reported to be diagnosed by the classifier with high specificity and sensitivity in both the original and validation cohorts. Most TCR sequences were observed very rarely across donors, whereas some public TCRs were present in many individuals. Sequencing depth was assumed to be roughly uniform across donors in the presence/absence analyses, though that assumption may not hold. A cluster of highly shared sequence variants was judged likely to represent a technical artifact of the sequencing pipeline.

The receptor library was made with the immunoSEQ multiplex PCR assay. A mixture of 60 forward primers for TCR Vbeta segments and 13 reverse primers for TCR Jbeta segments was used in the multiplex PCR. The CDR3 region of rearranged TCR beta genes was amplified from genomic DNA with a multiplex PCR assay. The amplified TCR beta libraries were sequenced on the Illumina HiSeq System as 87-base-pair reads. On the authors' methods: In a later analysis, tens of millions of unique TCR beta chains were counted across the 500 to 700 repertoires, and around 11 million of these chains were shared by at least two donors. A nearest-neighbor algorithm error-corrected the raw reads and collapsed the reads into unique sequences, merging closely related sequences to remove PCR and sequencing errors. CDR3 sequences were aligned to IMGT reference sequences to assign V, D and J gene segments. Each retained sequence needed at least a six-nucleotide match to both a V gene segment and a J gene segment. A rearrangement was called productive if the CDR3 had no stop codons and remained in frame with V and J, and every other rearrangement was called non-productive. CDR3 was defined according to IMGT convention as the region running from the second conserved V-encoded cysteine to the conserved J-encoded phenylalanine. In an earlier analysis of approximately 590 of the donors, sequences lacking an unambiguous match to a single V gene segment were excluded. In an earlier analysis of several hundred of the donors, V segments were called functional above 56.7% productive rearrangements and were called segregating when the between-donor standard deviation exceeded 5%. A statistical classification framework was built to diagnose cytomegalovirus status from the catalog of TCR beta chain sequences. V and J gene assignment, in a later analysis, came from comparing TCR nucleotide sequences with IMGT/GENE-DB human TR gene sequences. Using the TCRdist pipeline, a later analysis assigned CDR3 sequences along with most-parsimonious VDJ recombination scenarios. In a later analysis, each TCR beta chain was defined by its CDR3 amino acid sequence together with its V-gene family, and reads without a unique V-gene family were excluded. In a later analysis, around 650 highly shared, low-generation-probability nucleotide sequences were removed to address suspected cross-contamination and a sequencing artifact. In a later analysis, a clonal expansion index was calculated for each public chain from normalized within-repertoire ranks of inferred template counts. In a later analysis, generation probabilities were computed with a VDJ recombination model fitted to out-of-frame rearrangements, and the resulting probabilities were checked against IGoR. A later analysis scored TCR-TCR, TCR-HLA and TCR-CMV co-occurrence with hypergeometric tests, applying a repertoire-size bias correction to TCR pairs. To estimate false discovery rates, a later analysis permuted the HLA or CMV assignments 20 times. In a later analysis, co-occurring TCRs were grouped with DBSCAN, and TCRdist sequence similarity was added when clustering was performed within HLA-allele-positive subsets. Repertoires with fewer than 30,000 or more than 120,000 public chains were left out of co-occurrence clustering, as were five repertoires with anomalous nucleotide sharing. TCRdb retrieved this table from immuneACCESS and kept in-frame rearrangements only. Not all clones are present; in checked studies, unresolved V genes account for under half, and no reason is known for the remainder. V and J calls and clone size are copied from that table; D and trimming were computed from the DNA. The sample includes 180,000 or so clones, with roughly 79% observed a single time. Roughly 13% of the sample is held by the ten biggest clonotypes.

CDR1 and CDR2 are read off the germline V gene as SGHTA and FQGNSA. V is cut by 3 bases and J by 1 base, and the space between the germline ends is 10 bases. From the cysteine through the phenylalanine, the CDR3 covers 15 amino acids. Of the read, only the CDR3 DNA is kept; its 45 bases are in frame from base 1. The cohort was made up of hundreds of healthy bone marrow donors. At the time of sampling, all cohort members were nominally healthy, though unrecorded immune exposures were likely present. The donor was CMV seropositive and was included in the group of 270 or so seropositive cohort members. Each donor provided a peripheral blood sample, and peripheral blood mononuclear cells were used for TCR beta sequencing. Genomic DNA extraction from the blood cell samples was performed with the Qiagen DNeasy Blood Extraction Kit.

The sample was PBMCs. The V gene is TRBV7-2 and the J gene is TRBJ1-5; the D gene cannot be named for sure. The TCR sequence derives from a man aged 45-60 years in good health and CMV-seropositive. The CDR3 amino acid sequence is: CASSFKFSSNQPQHF. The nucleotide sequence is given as TGTGCCAGCAGCTTTAAATTTAGCAGCAATCAGCCCCAGCATTTT.